This T cell receptor (beta chain) was observed in a study of T cell responses to AZD1222 COVID-19 vaccine. Study-wide points: Baseline seropositivity occurred in only a handful of AZD1222 recipients. Females made up more of the donors, who were largely white British, and clonal diversity may have come out too low. Spike-specific TCR repertoires showed rising breadth and depth after two AZD1222 doses. With dominance at 160-218 and 743-854, vaccine-associated CD4 TCRs spanned spike.

Clones were read by immunoSEQ multiplex PCR, and TCRdb kept only the in-frame ones, dropping some. The sample lists some 62,000 clones, about 70% occurring once. V was clipped by 5 bases and J by 1 base; unmatched bases: 18. From germline, CDR1 is MNHEY and CDR2 SVGEGT. The CDR3 is made up of 19 amino acids. A single count supports this clone. Antigen specificity is unknown. This rearrangement joins TRBV6-2 or TRBV6-3 to TRBJ2-5, with 8 bases lining up with TRBD1. This clonotype was obtained from an adult in good health. The starting material was peripheral blood, obtained on day 0 of AZD1222 vaccination. The CDR3 is CASSTRFFGDRGSQETQYF. The CDR3 DNA is TGTGCCAGCAGTACCCGGTTCTTTGGAGACAGGGGATCCCAAGAGACCCAGTACTTC.